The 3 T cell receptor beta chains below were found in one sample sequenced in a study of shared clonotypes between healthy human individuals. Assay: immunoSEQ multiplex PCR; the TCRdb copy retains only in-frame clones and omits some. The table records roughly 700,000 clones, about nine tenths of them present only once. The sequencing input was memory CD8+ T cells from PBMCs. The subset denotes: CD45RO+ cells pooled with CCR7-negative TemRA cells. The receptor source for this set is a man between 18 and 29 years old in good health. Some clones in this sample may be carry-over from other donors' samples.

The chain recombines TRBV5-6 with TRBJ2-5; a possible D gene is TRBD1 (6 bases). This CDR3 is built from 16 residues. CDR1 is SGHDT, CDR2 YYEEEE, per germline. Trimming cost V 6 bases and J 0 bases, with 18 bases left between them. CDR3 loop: CASKSKGQGYQETQYF. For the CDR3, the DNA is TGTGCCAGCAAATCAAAGGGACAAGGGTACCAAGAGACCCAGTACTTC.

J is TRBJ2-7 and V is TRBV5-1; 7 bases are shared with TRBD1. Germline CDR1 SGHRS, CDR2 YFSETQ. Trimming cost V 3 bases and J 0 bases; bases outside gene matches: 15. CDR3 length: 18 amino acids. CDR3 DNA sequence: TGCGCCAGCAGCTCATCTACCGGGACAGCTAGTTTCTCCTACGAGCAGTACTTC. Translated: CASSSSTGTASFSYEQYF.

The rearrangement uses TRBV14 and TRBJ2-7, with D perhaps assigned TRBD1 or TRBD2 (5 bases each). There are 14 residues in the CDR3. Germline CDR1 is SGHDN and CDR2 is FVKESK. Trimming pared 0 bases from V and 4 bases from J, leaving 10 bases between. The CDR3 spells CASSQDGAAYEQYF. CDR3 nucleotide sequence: TGTGCCAGCAGCCAAGACGGGGCAGCTTACGAGCAGTACTTC.